This T cell receptor (beta chain) appears in the sequencing data of a study of identical twins. CDR1 and CDR2 from the germline V gene are SNHLY and FYNNEI. Trimming stripped 5 bases from V and 0 bases from J, with 13 bases between. This CDR3 has 15 residues. A universal primer site was added by template switching, and unique molecular identifiers were carried by the cDNA. TCRdb independently ran MiXCR on the 5' RACE reads; one entry per CDR3 protein. The repertoire has about 520,000 distinct CDR3 sequences, 20% to 25% of them found once; the top ten carry about 0.91%. For this clonotype: The antigen remains undetermined.

Study-wide results and limits: Beta clonotypes that were abundant in cord blood contained fewer insertions, a pattern absent from memory repertoires.

These records were also assigned to another study, of T cells expressing NK-cell markers. That source notes: It was from sorted CD3+CD56+NKG2C+, CD3+CD56+NKG2C- and CD3+CD56-NKG2C+ T cells that TCR beta repertoires came. Of CD8+ T cells, about 1.0-8% belonged to dominant NKG2C+ clonotypes in roughly 6 donors.

The origin of this receptor is a woman younger than 35 in good health. The sample was CD4+ T cells sorted from blood. The chain links TRBV2 to TRBJ1-2; no clear D gene. CDR3 DNA sequence: TGTGCCAGCAGTTATGGTCCCAAAGCTAACTATGGCTACACCTTC. It translates to CASSYGPKANYGYTF.